One sample yielded the 21 T cell receptor beta chains listed below, sequenced in a study of cytomegalovirus exposure and HLA in healthy donors. The study ran its PCR with 60 Vbeta and 13 Jbeta primers. The repertoire was sequenced with immunoSEQ multiplex PCR; TCRdb's copy has only in-frame clones and lacks some. The sample consists of about 160,000 clones, around four fifths of them appearing once. What was sequenced was PBMCs. Receptors originate from a man younger than 30 in good health and CMV-seronegative.

The V gene is TRBV21-1, the J gene TRBJ1-5. TRBV21-1 is marked as a pseudogene. This CDR3 contains 14 residues. The CDR3 sequence is CASSAVSSNQPQHF. As DNA, the CDR3 is TGTGCCAGCAGCGCGGTTAGCAGCAATCAGCCCCAGCATTTT.

The rearrangement links TRBV19 to TRBJ1-4; D gene ambiguous. The CDR3 runs to 14 residues. Trimming took off 5 bases at V and 0 bases at J, with 7 bases between the two ends. The germline CDR1 and CDR2 sequences are LNHDA and SQIVND (reference sequence). The CDR3 DNA reads as TGTGCCAGTAGTTGGAGAACAACTAATGAAAAACTGTTTTTT. This gives the protein CASSWRTTNEKLFF.

The CDR3 here is CASTSRGLRYTGELFF. CDR3 bases: TGTGCCAGCACCTCCAGGGGGCTAAGGTACACCGGGGAGCTGTTTTTT. The genes are TRBV27 and TRBJ2-2; 8 nucleotides agree with TRBD1. Germline CDR1 is MNHEY and CDR2 is SMNVEV (reference sequence). The J segment lost 3 bases and the V segment lost 7 bases, leaving 10 bases of the junction unmatched. The CDR3 consists of 16 residues.

This clone appeared once. This chain joins TRBV7-9 and TRBJ2-7, with a weak D call TRBD1 (6 bases). Germline CDR1 reads SEHNR; CDR2 reads FQNEAQ (reference sequence). The V end lost 4 bases, the J end lost 4 bases, and 17 bases lay between the germline ends. The CDR3 contains 15 residues. CDR3 coding DNA: TGTGCCAGCAGCTCAGCAATGGGGGCTCTATACGAGCAGTACTTC. Translating gives CASSSAMGALYEQYF. Supplemented by reference TRBV7-9 and TRBJ2-7, the full variable domain reads DTGVSQNPRHKITKRGQNVTFRCDPISEHNRLYWYRQTLGQGPEFLTYFQNEAQLEKSRLLSDRFSAERPKGSFSTLEIQRTEQGDSAMYLCASSSAMGALYEQYFGPGTRLTVT.

The chain has TRBV7-3 and TRBJ2-1, with 10 bases fitting TRBD1. The trim removed 0 bases at V and 14 bases at J, leaving 1 base unmatched. The CDR3 extends over 12 amino acids. Germline V CDR1 and CDR2: SGHTA, FQGTGA. The CDR3 nucleotides read TGTGCCAGCAGCTTAACGGGACAGGGGAAGTTCTTC. Its translation is CASSLTGQGKFF.

The chain combines TRBV27 with TRBJ2-7; 11 nucleotides line up with TRBD2. The germline gives CDR1 MNHEY, CDR2 SMNVEV (reference sequence). The CDR3 has 14 amino acids. The V segment lost 8 bases and the J segment 13 bases; nucleotides outside the gene matches: 16. For the CDR3, the DNA is TGTGCCAGCGCAATAGCGGGAGGGCCTGTTCCCGTTTACTTC. Translated: CASAIAGGPVPVYF.

The V and J genes are TRBV12-2 and TRBJ1-4; the table gives TRBD1 as D, unverified against the DNA. TRBV12-2 is a known pseudogene. The CDR3 consists of 14 residues. The DNA of the CDR3 is TGTGCAAGTCGCACCGACAGGGCGAATGAAAAACTGTTTTTT. As protein: CASRTDRANEKLFF.

This sequence joins TRBV19 and TRBJ2-3; 8 bases align to TRBD2. The CDR3 totals 17 residues. Germline CDR1 is LNHDA and CDR2 is SQIVND (reference sequence). V dropped 3 bases and J dropped 3; count of bases not matched to a gene: 11. The CDR3 loop is CASSIVTSGEFTDTQYF. The DNA for the CDR3 is TGTGCCAGTAGTATCGTCACTAGCGGCGAATTTACAGATACGCAGTATTTT. Full variable domain (remainder filled in from reference TRBV19 and TRBJ2-3): DGGITQSPKYLFRKEGQNVTLSCEQNLNHDAMYWYRQDPGQGLRLIYYSQIVNDFQKGDIAEGYSVSREKKESFPLTVTSAQKNPTAFYLCASSIVTSGEFTDTQYFGPGTRLTVL.

The J gene is TRBJ1-5, the V gene TRBV28, with D tentatively TRBD1 (5 bases). Between the trimmed V and J ends, which lost 7 bases and 2 bases, there was a span of 12 bases. Germline V gives CDR1 MDHEN, CDR2 SYDVKM. The CDR3 contains 14 residues. CDR3: CASTRGRGNQPQHF. Here the CDR3 DNA reads TGTGCCAGCACGCGGGGACGGGGCAATCAGCCCCAGCATTTT.

The DNA for the CDR3 is TGCGCCAGCAGCCAAGATAGCAGTTCCTACGAGCAGTACTTC. This translates into CASSQDSSSYEQYF. The rearrangement joins TRBV4-3 to TRBJ2-7; D not certain. CDR3 length: 14 residues. V was pared by 0 bases and J by 1 base, with 7 bases between. Germline V CDR1 and CDR2: LGHNA, YSLEER.

This rearrangement joins TRBV7-8 to TRBJ1-5; D remains unclear. The V gene lost 6 bases and the J gene lost 0 bases, with 15 bases spanning the gap. CDR1 and CDR2 (germline): SGHVS, FQNEAQ. The CDR3 contains 16 residues. Here the CDR3 reads CASSQSVVYSNQPQHF. The DNA of the CDR3 is TGTGCCAGCAGTCAAAGTGTAGTCTATAGCAATCAGCCCCAGCATTTT.

The rearrangement uses TRBV6-1 and TRBJ2-7; maybe TRBD2 (7 bases). This CDR3 has 15 amino acids. The V gene lost 5 bases and the J gene lost 3 bases, with 17 bases spanning the gap. Germline V CDR1 and CDR2: MNHNS, SASEGT. Here the CDR3 reads CASSPGGARVYEQYF. The CDR3 region has the DNA TGTGCCAGCAGTCCTGGGGGGGCCAGGGTCTACGAGCAGTACTTC.

This chain uses TRBV28 with TRBJ1-5; weak D call: TRBD1 (5 bases). The CDR3 consists of 14 residues. Germline V lookup: CDR1 MDHEN, CDR2 SYDVKM. The ends were cut back, 5 bases at V and 1 base at J, with 9 bases in the middle. CDR3 protein: CASSRGGSNQPQHF. CDR3 DNA sequence: TGTGCCAGCAGTCGGGGGGGGAGCAATCAGCCCCAGCATTTT.

This clone appeared a single time. CDR3 sequence (DNA): TGTGCCAGCAGCTTGACAGGGCCCTACGAGCAGTACTTC. Amino acids: CASSLTGPYEQYF. The chain uses TRBV5-6 and TRBJ2-7; perhaps TRBD1 as D (6 bases). The germline CDR1 and CDR2 sequences are SGHDT and YYEEEE. CDR3 size: 13 residues. Trimming stripped 1 base from V and 2 bases from J, with 7 bases between.

The chain employs TRBV6-5 and TRBJ2-7; 12 positions match TRBD2. Trimming removed 6 bases from V and 6 bases from J; junction bases left unmatched: 6. Per germline, CDR1 MNHEY and CDR2 SVGAGI. CDR3 length equals 14 residues. This CDR3 is CASRPGLAGLEQYF. The CDR3 DNA reads TGTGCCAGCAGGCCCGGACTAGCGGGGCTCGAGCAGTACTTC.

J is TRBJ2-1 and V is TRBV4-1; perhaps TRBD2 as D (5 bases). The CDR3 is 17 amino acids. Germline lookup yields CDR1 MGHRA and CDR2 YSYEKL. The V gene lost 3 bases and the J gene lost 8 bases, with 23 bases spanning the gap. The CDR3, as DNA: TGCGCCAGCAGCCAGCGACCGGGCCCCCAGGAGGCCGATGAGCAGTTCTTC. Translating gives CASSQRPGPQEADEQFF.

The rearrangement joins TRBV18 to TRBJ2-2; D may be TRBD1 (5 bases). The CDR3 extends over 14 amino acids. The germline CDR1 and CDR2 sequences are KGHSH and LQKENI. V was clipped by 4 bases and J by 4 bases, with 10 bases between them. CDR3 DNA sequence: TGTGCCAGCTCACAGCAGGGAAGCACCGGGGAGCTGTTTTTT. Translating it yields CASSQQGSTGELFF. Using reference TRBV18 and TRBJ2-2 for the parts outside the CDR3, the full variable domain is NAGVMQNPRHLVRRRGQEARLRCSPMKGHSHVYWYRQLPEEGLKFMVYLQKENIIDESGMPKERFSAEFPKEGPSILRIQQVVRGDSAAYFCASSQQGSTGELFFGEGSRLTVL.

This clone was observed a few times. This CDR3 is also generated by other DNA sequences in the sample. The chain joins TRBV11-2 to TRBJ1-3; D gene unclear. The CDR3 sequence is 15 residues long. CDR1 is SGHAT, CDR2 FQNNGV, per germline. Trimming stripped 1 base from V and 1 base from J, with 8 bases between. Written as DNA, the CDR3 is TGTGCCAGCAGCTTAGTATCCGGTTCTGGAAACACCATATATTTT. This codes for CASSLVSGSGNTIYF.

J is TRBJ1-1 and V is TRBV5-5; 8 bases agree with TRBD1. The CDR3 contains 15 residues. Germline V CDR1 and CDR2: SGHKS, YYEKEE (reference sequence). V was clipped by 4 bases and J by 7 bases; unmatched bases: 12. This chain's CDR3 is CASSVTTGGSYEAFF. The DNA for the CDR3 is TGTGCCAGCAGCGTTACCACAGGGGGAAGTTATGAAGCTTTCTTT.

The chain has TRBV7-6 and TRBJ2-2; tentatively, D is TRBD2 (6 bases). This CDR3 has 16 residues. V shed 3 bases and J shed 4 bases, with 15 bases lying between them. Germline CDR1 reads SGHVS; CDR2 reads FNYEAQ. CDR3 sequence reads: CASSFRAGFGTGELFF. CDR3 coding DNA: TGTGCCAGCAGCTTTCGGGCGGGGTTTGGCACCGGGGAGCTGTTTTTT.

V and J are TRBV19 and TRBJ2-1, with TRBD2 identical over 12 bases. Germline trimming cut 6 bases from V and 10 bases from J; bases unmatched to any gene: 4. Per the germline V gene, CDR1 is LNHDA and CDR2 is SQIVND (reference sequence). CDR3 length: 13 amino acids. Here the CDR3 reads CASRLAGGYEQFF. The CDR3 DNA follows: TGTGCCAGTAGACTAGCGGGAGGATACGAGCAGTTCTTC.